This TCR beta chain comes out of a study of human T cells and chemical hapten exposure. Described time point: patch test 3, about 24 weeks after DPC sensitization. Regarding treatment: therapeutic diphenylcyclopropenone sensitization with weekly scalp DPC. The V gene lost 2 bases and the J gene lost 12 bases, with 20 bases spanning the gap. The germline CDR1 and CDR2 sequences are MNHEY and SVGAGI. CDR3 length equals 16 residues. TCRdb re-analysed the RACE reads in MiXCR, keeping a single row per CDR3 protein. The sample lists about 190,000 distinct CDR3 sequences; around a quarter were seen once. The rearrangement uses TRBV6-5 and TRBJ1-6; D is ambiguous. The sequencing used whole blood, collected in connection with sensitization to the hapten diphenylcyclopropenone (DPC). This sequence was found in a woman aged 40 to 49 with alopecia areata. Some clones in this sample may be carry-over from other donors' samples. The CDR3 region has the DNA TGTGCCAGCAGTTACGGCGCAGCCCCTTCGAGTGGACCCCTCCACTTT. This sequence encodes CASSYGAAPSSGPLHF.